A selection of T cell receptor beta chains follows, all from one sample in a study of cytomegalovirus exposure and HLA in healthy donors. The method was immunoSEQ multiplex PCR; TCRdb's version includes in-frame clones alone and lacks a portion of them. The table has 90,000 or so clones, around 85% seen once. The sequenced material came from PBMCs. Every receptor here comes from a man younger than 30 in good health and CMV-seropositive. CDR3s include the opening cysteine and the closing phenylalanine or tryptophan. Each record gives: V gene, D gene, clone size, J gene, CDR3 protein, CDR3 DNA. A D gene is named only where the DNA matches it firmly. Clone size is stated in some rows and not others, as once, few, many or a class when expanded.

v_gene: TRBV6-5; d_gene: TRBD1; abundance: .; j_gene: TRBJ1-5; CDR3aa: CASSSLDRGSNQPQHF; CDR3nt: TGTGCCAGCAGTTCCCTCGACAGGGGGAGCAATCAGCCCCAGCATTTT
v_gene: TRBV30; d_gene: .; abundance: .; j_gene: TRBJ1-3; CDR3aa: CAWSVTGGNTIYF; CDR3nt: TGTGCCTGGAGTGTAACCGGGGGGAACACCATATATTTT
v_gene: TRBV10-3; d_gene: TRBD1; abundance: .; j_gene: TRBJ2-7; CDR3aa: CAISDRPGGYYEQYF; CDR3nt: TGTGCCATCAGTGATAGGCCAGGGGGATACTACGAGCAGTACTTC
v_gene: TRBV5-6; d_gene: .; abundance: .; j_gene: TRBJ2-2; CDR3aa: CASTIDKSNTGELFF; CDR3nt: TGTGCCAGCACCATAGACAAATCGAACACCGGGGAGCTGTTTTTT
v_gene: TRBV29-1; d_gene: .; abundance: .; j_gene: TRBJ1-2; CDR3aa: CSASGGEWAGHYGYTF; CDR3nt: TGCAGCGCCTCGGGGGGGGAGTGGGCAGGGCACTATGGCTACACCTTC
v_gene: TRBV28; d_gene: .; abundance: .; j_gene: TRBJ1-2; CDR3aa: CASSAPPGGGPYGYTF; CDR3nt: TGTGCCAGCAGTGCCCCACCGGGGGGGGGCCCTTATGGCTACACCTTC
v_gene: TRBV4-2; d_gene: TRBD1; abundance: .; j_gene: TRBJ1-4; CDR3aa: CASSQDGAKSRRTGQGDEKLFF; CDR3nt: TGTGCCAGCAGCCAAGATGGGGCCAAGTCTAGGCGAACGGGACAGGGAGATGAAAAACTGTTTTTT
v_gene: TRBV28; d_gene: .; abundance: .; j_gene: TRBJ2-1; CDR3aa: CASSFYLGSSYNEQFF; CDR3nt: TGTGCCAGCAGTTTCTATCTTGGGAGCTCCTACAATGAGCAGTTCTTC
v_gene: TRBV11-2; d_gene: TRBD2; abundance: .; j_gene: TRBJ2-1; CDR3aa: CASSLRAGVYNEQFF; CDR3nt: TGTGCCAGCAGCTTACGAGCGGGAGTATACAATGAGCAGTTCTTC
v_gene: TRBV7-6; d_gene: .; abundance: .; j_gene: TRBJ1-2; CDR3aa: CASSPTGLNDYGYTF; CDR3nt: TGTGCCAGCAGTCCAACAGGCCTAAATGACTATGGCTACACCTTC
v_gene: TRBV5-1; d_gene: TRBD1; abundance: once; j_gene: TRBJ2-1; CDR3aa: CASSLVGQGSLSYNEQFF; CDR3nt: TGCGCCAGCAGCTTGGTCGGACAGGGGTCCCTTTCGTACAATGAGCAGTTCTTC
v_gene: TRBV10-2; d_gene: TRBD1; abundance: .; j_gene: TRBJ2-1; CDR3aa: CASSEATGTEQFF; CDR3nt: TGCGCCAGCAGTGAGGCGACAGGGACTGAGCAGTTCTTC
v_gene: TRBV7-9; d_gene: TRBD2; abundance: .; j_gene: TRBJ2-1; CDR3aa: CASSLDNSGTRKFF; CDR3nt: TGTGCCAGCAGCTTAGATAATAGCGGGACACGAAAGTTCTTC
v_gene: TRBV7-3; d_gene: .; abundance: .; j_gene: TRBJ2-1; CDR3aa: CASSREGSGVYNEQFF; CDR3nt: TGTGCCAGCAGCAGGGAAGGGTCCGGGGTTTACAATGAGCAGTTCTTC
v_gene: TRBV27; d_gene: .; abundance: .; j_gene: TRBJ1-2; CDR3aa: CASSFRGNYGYTF; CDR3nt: TGTGCCAGCAGTTTTAGGGGAAACTATGGCTACACCTTC
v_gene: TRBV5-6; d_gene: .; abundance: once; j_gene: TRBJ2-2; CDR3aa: CASSLIFSDPNTGELFF; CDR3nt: TGTGCCAGCAGCTTGATTTTTAGCGACCCGAACACCGGGGAGCTGTTTTTT
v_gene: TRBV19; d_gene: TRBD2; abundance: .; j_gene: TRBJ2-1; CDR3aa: CASSPLAGEGNEQFF; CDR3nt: TGTGCCAGTAGTCCACTAGCGGGAGAGGGCAATGAGCAGTTCTTC
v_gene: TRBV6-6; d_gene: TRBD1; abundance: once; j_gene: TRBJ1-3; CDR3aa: CASSSQGVSGNTIYF; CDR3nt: TGTGCCAGCAGTTCCCAGGGGGTCTCTGGAAACACCATATATTTT
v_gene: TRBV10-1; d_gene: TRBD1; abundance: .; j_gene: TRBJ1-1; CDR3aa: CASSSQGASTEAFF; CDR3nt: TGCGCCAGCAGCTCCCAGGGGGCTAGCACTGAAGCTTTCTTT
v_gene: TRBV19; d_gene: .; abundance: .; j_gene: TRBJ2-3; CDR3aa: CASSIGGGGIDTQYF; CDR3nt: TGTGCCAGTAGTATAGGAGGGGGCGGGATAGATACGCAGTATTTT
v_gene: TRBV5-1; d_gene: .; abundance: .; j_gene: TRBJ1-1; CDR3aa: CASSSGGFMNTEAFF; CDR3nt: TGCGCCAGCAGCTCCGGGGGGTTTATGAACACTGAAGCTTTCTTT
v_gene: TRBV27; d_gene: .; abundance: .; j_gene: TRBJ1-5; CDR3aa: CASSRFEGDGNQPQHF; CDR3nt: TGTGCCAGCAGTCGCTTCGAGGGCGACGGCAATCAGCCCCAGCATTTT
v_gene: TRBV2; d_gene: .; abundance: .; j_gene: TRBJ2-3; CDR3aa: CASSEELYTDTQYF; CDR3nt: TGTGCCAGCAGTGAAGAACTTTACACAGATACGCAGTATTTT
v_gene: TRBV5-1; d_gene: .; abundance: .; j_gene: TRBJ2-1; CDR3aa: CASSLAAGPSYNEQFF; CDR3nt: TGCGCCAGCAGCTTGGCAGCGGGCCCCTCCTACAATGAGCAGTTCTTC
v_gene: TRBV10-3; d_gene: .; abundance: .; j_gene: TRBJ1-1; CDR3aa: CANQKSRGRDTEAFF; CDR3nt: TGTGCCAACCAAAAGTCTAGGGGCAGGGACACTGAAGCTTTCTTT
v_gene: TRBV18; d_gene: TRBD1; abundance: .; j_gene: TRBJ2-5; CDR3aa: CASSHGQGQETQYF; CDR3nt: TGTGCCAGCTCACACGGACAGGGGCAAGAGACCCAGTACTTC
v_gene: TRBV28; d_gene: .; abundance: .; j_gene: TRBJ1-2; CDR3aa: CASIRTSSGSPLYGYTF; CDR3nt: TGTGCCAGCATCCGCACTTCCTCCGGGTCCCCGCTCTATGGCTACACCTTC
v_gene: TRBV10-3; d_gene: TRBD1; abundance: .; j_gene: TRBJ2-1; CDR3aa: CAIRRGQAYNEQFF; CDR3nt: TGTGCCATCAGAAGGGGGCAGGCATACAATGAGCAGTTCTTC
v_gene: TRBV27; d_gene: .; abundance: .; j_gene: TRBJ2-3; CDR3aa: CASRGDTQYF; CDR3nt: TGTGCCAGCCGGGGGGATACGCAGTATTTT
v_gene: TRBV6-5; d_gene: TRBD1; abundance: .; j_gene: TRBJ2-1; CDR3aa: CASSTGGVYHEQFF; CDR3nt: TGTGCCAGCAGTACAGGGGGCGTTTACCATGAGCAGTTCTTC
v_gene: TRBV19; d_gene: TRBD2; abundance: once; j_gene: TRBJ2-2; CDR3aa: CASSSGRANGELFF; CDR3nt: TGTGCCAGTAGTAGCGGGAGGGCGAACGGGGAGCTGTTTTTT
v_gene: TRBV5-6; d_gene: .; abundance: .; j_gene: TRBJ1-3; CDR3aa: CASSLKGWMDSLSGNTIYF; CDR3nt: TGTGCCAGCAGCCTAAAGGGCTGGATGGACAGCCTCTCTGGAAACACCATATATTTT
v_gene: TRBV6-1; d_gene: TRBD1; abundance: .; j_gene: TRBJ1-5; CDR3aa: CASREGQPHQPQHF; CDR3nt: TGTGCCAGCAGGGAGGGACAGCCCCATCAGCCCCAGCATTTT
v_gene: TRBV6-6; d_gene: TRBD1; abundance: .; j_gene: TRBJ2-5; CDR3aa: CASSYSIQGAGSTQYF; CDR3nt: TGTGCCAGCAGTTACTCGATACAGGGGGCCGGATCGACCCAGTACTTC
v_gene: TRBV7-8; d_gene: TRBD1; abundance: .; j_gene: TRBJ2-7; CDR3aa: CASSANRGSENEQYF; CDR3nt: TGTGCCAGCAGCGCTAACAGGGGCTCGGAGAACGAGCAGTACTTC
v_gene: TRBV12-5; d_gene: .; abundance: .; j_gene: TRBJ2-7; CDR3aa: CASGLGPSYEQYF; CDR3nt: TGTGCTAGTGGTCTTGGGCCCTCCTACGAGCAGTACTTC
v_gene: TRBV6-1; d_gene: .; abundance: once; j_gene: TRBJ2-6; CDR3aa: CASSDGSSGANVLTF; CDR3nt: TGTGCCAGCAGTGACGGTTCCTCTGGGGCCAACGTCCTGACTTTC
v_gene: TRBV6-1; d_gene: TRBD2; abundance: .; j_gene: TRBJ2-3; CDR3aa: CASTPLAGADTQYF; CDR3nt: TGTGCCAGCACACCACTAGCGGGAGCCGATACGCAGTATTTT
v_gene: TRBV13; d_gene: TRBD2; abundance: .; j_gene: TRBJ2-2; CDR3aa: CASSSKAGGNTGELFF; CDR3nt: TGTGCCAGCAGCTCTAAAGCGGGAGGGAACACCGGGGAGCTGTTTTTT
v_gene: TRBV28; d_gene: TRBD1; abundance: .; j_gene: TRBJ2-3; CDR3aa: CASSLGTGRDSTDTQYF; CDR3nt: TGTGCCAGCAGTTTGGGGACAGGGCGGGATAGCACAGATACGCAGTATTTT
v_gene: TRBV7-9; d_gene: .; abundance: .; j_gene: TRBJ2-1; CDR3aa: CASSSEGSYNEQFF; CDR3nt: TGTGCCAGCAGTAGTGAGGGATCCTACAATGAGCAGTTCTTC
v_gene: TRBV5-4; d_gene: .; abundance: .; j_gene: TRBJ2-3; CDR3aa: CASSLPTTDTQYF; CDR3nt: TGTGCCAGCAGCTTGCCTACCACAGATACGCAGTATTTT
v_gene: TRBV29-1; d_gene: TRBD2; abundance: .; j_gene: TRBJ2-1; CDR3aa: CSPPGTSGRSDNEQFF; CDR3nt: TGCAGCCCACCCGGGACTAGCGGGAGATCGGACAATGAGCAGTTCTTC
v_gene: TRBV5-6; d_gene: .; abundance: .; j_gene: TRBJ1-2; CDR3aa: CASSGGQNPLPPSRGYTF; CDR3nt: TGTGCCAGCAGCGGCGGGCAGAACCCACTACCACCCTCGAGGGGCTACACCTTC
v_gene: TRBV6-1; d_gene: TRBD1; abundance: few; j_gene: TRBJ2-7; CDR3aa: CASSEVAGGFYEQYF; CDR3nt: TGTGCCAGCAGTGAGGTCGCAGGGGGATTCTACGAGCAGTACTTC
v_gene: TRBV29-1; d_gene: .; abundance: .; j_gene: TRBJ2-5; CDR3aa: CSVAAGGRGWETQYF; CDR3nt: TGCAGCGTCGCCGCAGGGGGGCGCGGGTGGGAGACCCAGTACTTC
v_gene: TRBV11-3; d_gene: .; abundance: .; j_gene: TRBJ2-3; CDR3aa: CASSQEGRSTDTQYF; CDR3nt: TGTGCCAGCAGTCAAGAGGGCCGTAGCACAGATACGCAGTATTTT
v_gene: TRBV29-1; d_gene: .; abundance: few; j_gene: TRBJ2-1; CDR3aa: CSVDEWEPYNEQFF; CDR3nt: TGCAGCGTTGACGAGTGGGAGCCCTACAATGAGCAGTTCTTC
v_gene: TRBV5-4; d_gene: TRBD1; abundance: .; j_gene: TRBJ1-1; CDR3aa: CASSKGTGGHTEAFF; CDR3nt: TGTGCCAGCAGCAAAGGGACAGGGGGTCACACTGAAGCTTTCTTT
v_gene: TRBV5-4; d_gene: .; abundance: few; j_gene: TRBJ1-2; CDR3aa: CASTPGQPNYGYTF; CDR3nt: TGTGCCAGCACGCCAGGGCAGCCTAACTATGGCTACACCTTC